This T cell receptor (beta chain) originates from a study of control samples from healthy donors and cancer patients. Looked up from germline, CDR1 is MNHEY and CDR2 is SMNVEV (reference sequence). V was clipped by 5 bases and J by 6 bases; unmatched bases: 5. The CDR3 runs to 16 residues. The protocol was immunoSEQ multiplex PCR, while the TCRdb copy is restricted to in-frame clones and leaves out a portion. The sample has about 140,000 clones, 75% to 95% seen once. Sequencing was carried out using blood. The genes are TRBV27 and TRBJ2-2, with 14 bases aligning to TRBD2. This sequence originates from a man younger than 40 in good health. CDR3 protein: CASSPRLAGGPGELFF. The CDR3 region has the DNA TGTGCCAGCAGTCCCAGACTAGCGGGGGGGCCCGGGGAGCTGTTTTTT.